These T cell receptor beta chains were read from a single sample in a study of blood T cell repertoires in COVID-19. Assay: immunoSEQ multiplex PCR; the TCRdb copy retains only in-frame clones and omits some. The data show 120,000 to 150,000 clones, roughly 84% seen once. Sequencing was carried out using peripheral blood. The receptors originated from a woman aged 55 to 70 with acute or convalescent COVID-19. CDR3s include the opening cysteine and the closing phenylalanine or tryptophan. A D gene is named only where the DNA matches it firmly. Not all rows give a size; the values are once, few, many and, for expanded clones, a class.

TRBJ1-4 | TRBD1 | TRBV6-6 | once | CASSRTGVEKLFF | TGTGCCAGCAGTAGGACAGGGGTTGAAAAACTGTTTTTT
TRBJ2-3 | NA | TRBV5-6 | NA | CASSLGPTASATDTQYF | TGTGCCAGCAGCTTGGGCCCAACTGCGAGCGCCACAGATACGCAGTATTTT
TRBJ1-5 | TRBD1 | TRBV5-5 | NA | CASSLGQGGARQPQHF | TGTGCCAGCAGCTTAGGACAGGGGGGGGCTAGACAGCCCCAGCATTTT
TRBJ2-1 | TRBD2 | TRBV24-1 | NA | CATSDRTSGALNEQFF | TGTGCCACCAGTGACAGGACTAGCGGGGCTCTCAATGAGCAGTTCTTC
TRBJ2-3 | NA | TRBV5-4 | NA | CASSLLIARGDTQYF | TGTGCCAGCAGCTTGCTCATAGCAAGGGGAGATACGCAGTATTTT
TRBJ1-4 | NA | TRBV27 | NA | CASSFIGEPNEKLFF | TGTGCCAGCAGTTTTATCGGGGAGCCTAATGAAAAACTGTTTTTT
TRBJ2-5 | NA | TRBV5-1 | NA | CASSLTQFGGETQYF | TGCGCCAGCAGCTTGACACAGTTCGGGGGAGAGACCCAGTACTTC
TRBJ2-2 | NA | TRBV18 | once | CASSPRQRNTGELFF | TGTGCCAGCTCACCAAGACAGCGGAACACCGGGGAGCTGTTTTTT
TRBJ2-1 | NA | TRBV7-9 | NA | CASSFRGAGNEQFF | TGTGCCAGCAGCTTCCGCGGGGCGGGCAATGAGCAGTTCTTC
TRBJ1-6 | TRBD1 | TRBV19 | NA | CASSLTGEGNSPLHF | TGTGCCAGTAGTCTTACAGGGGAAGGGAATTCACCCCTCCACTTT
TRBJ2-7 | NA | TRBV5-8 | NA | CASSLLVSSYEQYF | TGTGCCAGCAGCTTGCTGGTCAGTTCCTACGAGCAGTACTTC
TRBJ1-6 | TRBD1 | TRBV6-1 | NA | CASSENKGATLHF | TGTGCCAGCAGTGAAAATAAGGGGGCAACCCTCCACTTT
TRBJ2-7 | TRBD1 | TRBV7-9 | NA | CASSLVINPTGDEQYF | TGTGCCAGCAGCTTAGTGATCAACCCTACAGGGGACGAGCAGTACTTC
TRBJ2-3 | TRBD1 | TRBV4-1 | NA | CASSPGGDRVSDTQYF | TGCGCCAGCAGCCCTGGCGGGGACAGGGTTTCAGATACGCAGTATTTT
TRBJ1-1 | NA | TRBV7-9 | NA | CASSLGHYTEAFF | TGTGCCAGCAGCCTGGGACACTACACTGAAGCTTTCTTT
TRBJ2-2 | NA | TRBV5-8 | NA | CASRAMGANTGELFF | TGTGCCAGCAGGGCAATGGGGGCTAACACCGGGGAGCTGTTTTTT
TRBJ1-5 | TRBD1 | TRBV28 | NA | CASSPTRDRINQPQHF | TGTGCCAGCAGTCCCACCAGGGACAGAATCAATCAGCCCCAGCATTTT
TRBJ1-5 | NA | TRBV27 | NA | CASSLMGAGQPQHF | TGTGCCAGCAGTTTGATGGGGGCAGGGCAGCCCCAGCATTTT
TRBJ2-3 | TRBD1 | TRBV7-2 | NA | CASGQGAADTQYF | TGTGCCAGCGGCCAGGGGGCCGCAGATACGCAGTATTTT
TRBJ2-7 | NA | TRBV6-6 | NA | CASSYRGGYEQYF | TGTGCCAGCAGTTACAGGGGCGGCTACGAGCAGTACTTC
TRBJ2-7 | TRBD1 | TRBV6-5 | NA | CASSTGQGSYEQYF | TGTGCCAGCAGCACGGGACAGGGAAGCTACGAGCAGTACTTC